These 25 T cell receptor beta chains were sequenced from one sample in a study of blood T cell repertoires in COVID-19. The data were produced by immunoSEQ multiplex PCR, yet TCRdb's version contains in-frame clones alone and is incomplete. The sample gives about 220,000 clones, 85% of which show up once; about 2.5% is in the top ten. Sequences were obtained from peripheral blood. These receptor sequences come from a woman in her 70s with COVID-19, enrolled during active disease.

This chain uses TRBV7-2 with TRBJ2-3, with D perhaps matching TRBD2 (5 bases). The V and J ends lost 5 bases and 2 bases respectively, with 20 bases between them. Germline V CDR1 and CDR2: SGHTA, FQGNSA. The CDR3 is made up of 17 amino acids. As DNA, the CDR3 is TGTGCCAGCAGCGTAACTACTAGTCGGTCGTTCACAGATACGCAGTATTTT. It codes for CASSVTTSRSFTDTQYF.

CDR3: CASSFRRQGGGSPLHF. The CDR3 DNA is TGTGCCAGCAGTTTCCGTCGACAGGGGGGCGGATCACCCCTCCACTTT. V gene TRBV27 combines with J gene TRBJ1-6, with 9 bases fitting TRBD1. The CDR3 has 16 residues. Unmatched junction bases numbered 10, after V lost 3 bases and J lost 10 bases. The germline V gene encodes CDR1 MNHEY and CDR2 SMNVEV (reference sequence).

This clone appeared a single time. The chain combines TRBV4-1 with TRBJ1-5, with D maybe TRBD1 (5 bases). The CDR3 runs to 14 residues. Germline assignment: CDR1 MGHRA and CDR2 YSYEKL. Trimming removed 7 bases from V and 7 bases from J, with 17 bases in between. The DNA of the CDR3 is TGCGCCAGCACCCCACGCGGGGGATCCCAGCCCCAGCATTTT. Its translation: CASTPRGGSQPQHF.

The rearrangement joins TRBV25-1 to TRBJ1-3; D not certain. The V gene lost 1 base and the J gene lost 4 bases, with 5 bases spanning the gap. Germline V gene data show CDR1 as MGHDK and CDR2 as SYGVNS. This CDR3 contains 13 residues. The CDR3 loop is CASSEFGGNTIYF. In DNA, the CDR3 is TGTGCCAGCAGTGAATTCGGGGGAAACACCATATATTTT.

The CDR3 region is CASSSPGLGTDTQYF. The CDR3 DNA is TGTGCCAGCAGCTCACCGGGACTTGGGACAGATACGCAGTATTTT. The rearrangement links TRBV5-4 to TRBJ2-3; D might be TRBD2 (6 bases). The V and J ends lost 3 bases and 3 bases respectively, with 14 bases between them. CDR3 length: 15 residues. In germline, CDR1 is SGHNT, CDR2 YYREEE (reference sequence). The whole variable domain, remainder taken from reference TRBV5-4 and TRBJ2-3, is ETGVTQSPTHLIKTRGQQVTLRCSSQSGHNTVSWYQQALGQGPQFIFQYYREEENGRGNFPPRFSGLQFPNYSSELNVNALELDDSALYLCASSSPGLGTDTQYFGPGTRLTVL.

Only a few counts were recorded for this clone. The same CDR3 is also encoded by other DNA sequences in this sample. The V gene is TRBV7-2, the J gene TRBJ1-2; D is possibly TRBD1 (6 bases). In germline, CDR1 is SGHTA, CDR2 FQGNSA. This CDR3 spans 13 amino acids. Trimming pared 6 bases from V and 2 bases from J, leaving 10 bases between. The CDR3 loop reads CASSLGTNYGYTF. CDR3 sequence (DNA): TGTGCCAGCAGTCTCGGGACAAACTATGGCTACACCTTC.

The chain carries TRBV19 and TRBJ1-1; tentatively, D is TRBD1 (5 bases). This CDR3 contains 13 residues. The ends were cut back, 5 bases at V and 6 bases at J, with 13 bases in the middle. Germline CDR1 and CDR2: LNHDA and SQIVND (reference sequence). CDR3 sequence: CASSLRQISEAFF. The DNA for the CDR3 is TGTGCCAGTAGTCTACGACAGATTTCTGAAGCTTTCTTT.

The chain employs TRBV9 and TRBJ1-6; D not certain. CDR3 length: 13 amino acids. V gave up 4 bases and J gave up 5 bases, with 7 bases separating them. Per the germline V gene, CDR1 is SGDLS and CDR2 is YYNGEE. The CDR3 spells CASSPRDNSPLHF. Here the CDR3 DNA reads TGTGCCAGCAGCCCCCGCGATAATTCACCCCTCCACTTT.

V usage is TRBV4-3 and J usage is TRBJ2-3; 8 bases map to TRBD2. From germline, CDR1 is LGHNA and CDR2 YSLEER. The CDR3 has 15 residues. Trimming removed 4 bases from V and 3 bases from J; junction bases left unmatched: 6. In nucleotides, the CDR3 is TGCGCCAGCAGCCCTACTGGACTAGCTACAGATACGCAGTATTTT. This translates into CASSPTGLATDTQYF.

CDR3 nucleotide sequence: TGTGCCAGCAGCGCCGGGACAGGGTTTAACACAGATACGCAGTATTTT. It codes for CASSAGTGFNTDTQYF. The chain has TRBV3-1 (or the pseudogene TRBV3-2) and TRBJ2-3, with 9 bases that match TRBD1. J was trimmed by 2 bases and V by 5 bases; bases with no gene match: 8. Germline lookup yields CDR1 LGHDT and CDR2 YNNKEL (reference sequence). The CDR3 is 16 residues long.

The V gene is TRBV4-3, the J gene TRBJ2-3; D ambiguous. Germline V lookup: CDR1 LGHNA, CDR2 YSLEER. Between the trimmed V and J ends, which lost 3 bases and 6 bases, there was a span of 13 bases. This CDR3 comprises 14 residues. The chain's CDR3 is CASSHRTASDTQYF. As DNA, the CDR3 is TGCGCCAGCAGCCACCGCACCGCGTCGGATACGCAGTATTTT.

This clone appeared once. The chain combines TRBV7-2 with TRBJ2-5, with 7 bases aligning to TRBD2. Germline values: CDR1 SGHTA, CDR2 FQGNSA. After removal of 5 bases from V and 5 bases from J, the junction contained 5 bases not matched to a gene. This CDR3 contains 13 residues. CDR3 protein: CASSKTSRETQYF. CDR3 nucleotide sequence: TGTGCCAGCAGCAAGACTAGCCGCGAGACCCAGTACTTC.

The rearrangement joins TRBV18 to TRBJ2-3; a weak D match, TRBD1 (5 bases). The CDR3 covers 14 residues. Germline V gives CDR1 KGHSH, CDR2 LQKENI. Trimming removed 6 bases from V and 4 bases from J, with 14 bases in between. The DNA of the CDR3 is TGTGCCAGCTCGCAGGTCAGGGCTTCAGATACGCAGTATTTT. Translating gives CASSQVRASDTQYF.

The rearrangement links TRBV3-1 (or the pseudogene TRBV3-2) to TRBJ2-3; 7 positions agree with TRBD2. Germline V gives CDR1 LGHDT, CDR2 YNNKEL (reference sequence). After removal of 0 bases from V and 0 bases from J, the junction contained 6 bases not matched to a gene. The CDR3 runs 17 residues. The CDR3 spells CASSQEPGLGSTDTQYF. In DNA form, the CDR3 reads TGTGCCAGCAGCCAAGAGCCAGGACTAGGGAGCACAGATACGCAGTATTTT.

The chain joins TRBV9 to TRBJ2-1, with no clear D. The V end lost 0 bases, the J end lost 0 bases, and 10 bases lay between the germline ends. The CDR3 is 16 residues long. The germline V gene has CDR1 SGDLS and CDR2 YYNGEE. The CDR3 loop reads CASSVGLTSSYNEQFF. The DNA of the CDR3 is TGTGCCAGCAGCGTAGGACTGACCAGCTCCTACAATGAGCAGTTCTTC.

This chain uses TRBV28 with TRBJ1-1; no clear D gene. The CDR3 spans 11 residues. Germline-derived CDR1 and CDR2 are MDHEN and SYDVKM. V was clipped by 5 bases and J by 2 bases, with 3 bases between them. The CDR3: CASSTNTEAFF. For the CDR3, the DNA is TGTGCCAGCAGTACAAACACTGAAGCTTTCTTT.

This chain joins TRBV7-9 and TRBJ2-7; 7 bases agree with TRBD1. Germline V gene sequence: CDR1 SEHNR, CDR2 FQNEAQ (reference sequence). The CDR3 has 17 residues. Trimming removed 3 bases from V and 4 bases from J; junction bases left unmatched: 15. The CDR3 region is CASSFLPDRPGTYEQYF. In nucleotides, the CDR3 is TGTGCCAGCAGCTTCCTCCCGGACAGGCCGGGGACGTACGAGCAGTACTTC.

V is TRBV3-1 (or the pseudogene TRBV3-2) and J is TRBJ1-1, with 11 bases fitting TRBD1. The V and J ends lost 1 base and 5 bases, in that order; junction bases with no gene match: 3. The CDR3 has 15 residues. From germline, CDR1 is LGHDT and CDR2 YNNKEL (reference sequence). This chain's CDR3 is CASSQAGTGGTEAFF. DNA of the CDR3: TGTGCCAGCAGCCAAGCCGGGACAGGGGGGACTGAAGCTTTCTTT.

In the case of this clone: The sample has other DNA sequences that encode this CDR3 too. The gene calls are TRBV4-3 and TRBJ1-2; D gene ambiguous. This CDR3 has 15 residues. The V gene lost 0 bases and the J gene lost 2 bases, with 10 bases spanning the gap. Looked up from germline, CDR1 is LGHNA and CDR2 is YSLEER. CDR3 region: CASSQENRGNYGYTF. As DNA, the CDR3 is TGCGCCAGCAGCCAAGAGAATCGGGGAAACTATGGCTACACCTTC.

This chain uses TRBV11-3 with TRBJ2-1; D is ambiguous. The germline V gene encodes CDR1 SGHNT and CDR2 YENEEA. The CDR3 spans 15 residues. V lost 5 bases to trimming and J lost 3 bases, with 14 bases between them. As DNA, the CDR3 is TGTGCCAGCAGCCAGGCCTTAACACTCTACAATGAGCAGTTCTTC. Its protein is CASSQALTLYNEQFF.

The rearrangement joins TRBV21-1 to TRBJ1-2; the DNA was not used to check the table's D call, TRBD1. TRBV21-1 is noted as a pseudogene. CDR3 length: 17 residues. CDR3 loop: CASSKEGLTGGSYGYTF. DNA of the CDR3: TGTGCCAGCAGCAAAGAAGGGTTAACAGGGGGCTCCTATGGCTACACCTTC.

This clone was seen only once. The chain couples TRBV25-1 to TRBJ2-5, with 7 bases that match TRBD2. Germline CDR1 is MGHDK and CDR2 is SYGVNS. V gave up 2 bases and J gave up 1 base; unmatched junction bases: 4. CDR3 length: 15 residues. Written as DNA, the CDR3 is TGTGCCAGCAGTGAACCGGGGGGAGGCCAAGAGACCCAGTACTTC. This gives the protein CASSEPGGGQETQYF. Combining the CDR3 with reference TRBV25-1 and TRBJ2-5 gives the whole variable domain EADIYQTPRYLVIGTGKKITLECSQTMGHDKMYWYQQDPGMELHLIHYSYGVNSTEKGDLSSESTVSRIRTEHFPLTLESARPSHTSQYLCASSEPGGGQETQYFGPGTRLLVL.

Concerning this clone: The junction differs from germline at one of its ends, possibly a read error. The DNA of the CDR3 is TGCGCCAGCACTCAAGAGACCCAGTACTTC. This gives the protein CASTQETQYF. The chain uses TRBV23-1 and TRBJ2-5; D unclear. TRBV23-1 falls under the ORF class, with uncertain function. The CDR3 has 10 amino acids.

This chain links TRBV6-5 with TRBJ1-1; D gene uncertain. The germline V gene encodes CDR1 MNHEY and CDR2 SVGAGI. The V gene lost 6 bases and the J gene lost 1 base, with 6 bases spanning the gap. CDR3 length equals 12 residues. The CDR3 DNA reads as TGTGCCAGCAGACACCCGAACACTGAAGCTTTCTTT. Residues: CASRHPNTEAFF.

In regard to this clone: The same CDR3 arises from other DNA sequences in this sample as well. This chain links TRBV5-1 with TRBJ1-5, with a possible D match to TRBD1 (6 bases). The length of the CDR3 is 14 residues. Germline values: CDR1 SGHRS, CDR2 YFSETQ. The V end lost 0 bases, the J end lost 4 bases, and 8 bases lay between the germline ends. The CDR3 DNA sequence: TGCGCCAGCAGCTTGGGGACAGAAAATCAGCCCCAGCATTTT. Translation: CASSLGTENQPQHF.